This T cell receptor (beta chain) was profiled in a study of blood T cell repertoires in COVID-19. The CDR3 loop spans 14 amino acids. In germline, CDR1 is LNHDA, CDR2 SQIVND (reference sequence). The V and J ends lost 5 bases and 5 bases respectively, with 10 bases between them. Using immunoSEQ multiplex PCR, the repertoire was profiled, and TCRdb retains in-frame clones only, with some absent. This table has about 74,000 clones, about 88% appearing once. This clone was detected only a few times. The TCR was taken from a man between 65 and 85 years old with active or convalescent COVID-19. Source material: peripheral blood. This chain joins TRBV19 and TRBJ1-6; D is uncertain. The CDR3 loop reads CASSAVADNSPLHF. CDR3 nucleotides: TGTGCCAGTAGTGCCGTGGCAGATAATTCACCCCTCCACTTT.